One sample yielded the 28 T cell receptor beta chains listed below, sequenced in a study of T cells in Graves' hyperthyroidism and ophthalmopathy. RNA transcripts yielded amplified TCR beta CDR3 regions. Using the HTBI primer set, a first-round RT-PCR was run on the TCR CDR3. TCRdb itself ran the multiplex PCR reads through MiXCR, one entry per CDR3 protein. The sample has 270,000 or so distinct CDR3 sequences; 25% to 30% are singletons. Sequenced input: blood. These receptors were collected from a man aged 35-49 years with Graves' hyperthyroidism that later progressed to Graves' ophthalmopathy.

V gene TRBV6-1 combines with J gene TRBJ1-1, with no clear D. Trimming took off 7 bases at V and 7 bases at J, with 19 bases between the two ends. Per germline, CDR1 MNHNS and CDR2 SASEGT. This CDR3 region has 14 residues. The CDR3 region is CASTPWRADVEAFF. The CDR3 DNA is TGTGCCAGCACCCCTTGGCGGGCAGACGTTGAAGCTTTCTTT.

The chain combines TRBV7-3 with TRBJ2-2; D tentatively fits TRBD1 or TRBD2 (5 bases each). Trimming cost V 5 bases and J 3 bases, with 16 bases left between them. Germline V CDR1 and CDR2: SGHTA, FQGTGA. The CDR3 totals 16 residues. The CDR3 DNA follows: TGTGCCAGCAGCGCGCTGGACGGGACGGACACCGGGGAGCTGTTTTTT. Translated: CASSALDGTDTGELFF.

In its sample, this clonotype was seen a few times. V and J are TRBV11-1 and TRBJ2-7; 10 nucleotides line up with TRBD2. The length of the CDR3 is 17 residues. The germline V gene encodes CDR1 SGHAT and CDR2 FQDESV (reference sequence). After removal of 1 base from V and 2 bases from J, the junction contained 8 bases not matched to a gene. The CDR3 protein is CASSLVASGRATYEQYF. The CDR3 coding sequence is TGTGCCAGCAGCTTAGTTGCCAGCGGGAGGGCCACCTACGAGCAGTACTTC.

J is TRBJ1-2 and V is TRBV7-9, with D perhaps matching TRBD1 (6 bases). V lost 1 base to trimming and J lost 6 bases, with 15 bases between them. The CDR3 length is 15 residues. Per germline, CDR1 SEHNR and CDR2 FQNEAQ (reference sequence). The CDR3 DNA reads as TGTGCCAGCAGCTTAGGAGGACAGTCTTACCATGGCTACACCTTC. This sequence encodes CASSLGGQSYHGYTF. Full variable domain (missing parts from reference TRBV7-9 and TRBJ1-2): DTGVSQNPRHKITKRGQNVTFRCDPISEHNRLYWYRQTLGQGPEFLTYFQNEAQLEKSRLLSDRFSAERPKGSFSTLEIQRTEQGDSAMYLCASSLGGQSYHGYTFGSGTRLTVV.

This clonotype occurred many times. This chain joins TRBV19 and TRBJ2-7; D perhaps matches TRBD2 (6 bases). Per germline, CDR1 LNHDA and CDR2 SQIVND (reference sequence). V gave up 0 bases and J gave up 3 bases, with 15 bases separating them. The CDR3 contains 16 residues. The CDR3 loop reads CASSIDRGALFYEQYF. The CDR3 bases are TGTGCCAGTAGTATAGATCGCGGGGCCCTATTCTACGAGCAGTACTTC.

Many counts were recorded for this clonotype. J is TRBJ2-7 and V is TRBV28; perhaps TRBD1 as D (6 bases). Germline V gene data show CDR1 as MDHEN and CDR2 as SYDVKM. The CDR3 totals 14 residues. Trimming removed 1 base from V and 5 bases from J, with 12 bases in between. Here the CDR3 DNA reads TGTGCCAGCAGTTTATTCGTACAGGGCGACGAGCAGTACTTC. This codes for CASSLFVQGDEQYF.

The rearrangement links TRBV27 to TRBJ2-7; the D gene is possibly TRBD1 (5 bases). This CDR3 has 14 amino acids. Germline values: CDR1 MNHEY, CDR2 SMNVEV (reference sequence). The V end was cut by 0 bases, the J end by 7 bases, with 13 bases between. The CDR3 DNA follows: TGTGCCAGCAGTTTATCCAGGGAACCAAGGGAGCAGTACTTC. This sequence encodes CASSLSREPREQYF.

This clonotype was seen many times. The chain has TRBV29-1 and TRBJ2-3; TRBD1 aligns across 7 bases. The germline gives CDR1 SQVTM, CDR2 ANQGSEA. The CDR3 is 14 amino acids. J gave up 3 bases and V 4 bases, and 7 bases lay outside the gene matches. CDR3 nucleotide sequence: TGCAGCGTTGTGAGAAACAGGGGTACAGATACGCAGTATTTT. Translating it yields CSVVRNRGTDTQYF.

V is TRBV6-2 or TRBV6-3 and J is TRBJ2-5; TRBD2 agrees at 10 bases. V was clipped by 0 bases and J by 5 bases; unmatched bases: 6. Germline lookup yields CDR1 MNHEY and CDR2 SVGEGT. The CDR3 is 16 amino acids. CDR3 loop: CASSYSASGSSETQYF. The DNA for the CDR3 is TGTGCCAGCAGTTACTCGGCTAGCGGGAGCTCCGAGACCCAGTACTTC.

This clonotype was detected ten times or more. This chain connects TRBV28 to TRBJ1-2, with D unresolved. There are 12 residues in the CDR3. Germline V gives CDR1 MDHEN, CDR2 SYDVKM. The V gene lost 6 bases and the J gene lost 2 bases, with 7 bases spanning the gap. The CDR3 region is CASRERNYGYTF. As DNA, the CDR3 is TGTGCCAGCAGGGAAAGGAACTATGGCTACACCTTC.

This clonotype came up many times. The genes are TRBV12-3 or TRBV12-4 and TRBJ1-1; D remains unclear. Between the trimmed V and J ends, which lost 3 bases and 0 bases, there was a span of 14 bases. This CDR3 is 16 amino acids long. The CDR3 region is CASSFAATVMNTEAFF. In DNA, the CDR3 is TGTGCCAGCAGTTTCGCGGCGACGGTGATGAACACTGAAGCTTTCTTT.

This clonotype was detected a few times. The chain has TRBV3-1 and TRBJ1-3; a weak D match, TRBD1 (5 bases). The CDR3 is 13 amino acids. V shed 9 bases and J shed 2 bases, with 11 bases lying between them. Germline V lookup: CDR1 LGHDT, CDR2 YNNKEL (reference sequence). The CDR3 protein is CASSGSTGNTIYF. The CDR3 coding sequence is TGTGCCAGTTCAGGGTCCACTGGAAACACCATATATTTT.

The chain couples TRBV12-3 or TRBV12-4 to TRBJ1-1; D unresolved. The CDR3 contains 14 residues. V lost 6 bases to trimming and J lost 1 base, with 12 bases between them. The CDR3 DNA sequence: TGTGCCAGCAGCATCAGGCCAAAGAACACTGAAGCTTTCTTT. It specifies CASSIRPKNTEAFF.

The chain employs TRBV5-5 and TRBJ2-5; D unresolved. Trimming shortened V by 4 bases and J by 5 bases, and 12 bases separated the two germline ends. CDR3 length: 13 amino acids. CDR1 SGHKS and CDR2 YYEKEE come from the germline V gene (reference sequence). In DNA form, the CDR3 reads TGTGCCAGCAGCCTTAGCCCCCTGGAGACCCAGTACTTC. Translating gives CASSLSPLETQYF. The entire variable domain, with the rest obtained from reference TRBV5-5 and TRBJ2-5, is as follows: DAGVTQSPTHLIKTRGQQVTLRCSPISGHKSVSWYQQVLGQGPQFIFQYYEKEERGRGNFPDRFSARQFPNYSSELNVNALLLGDSALYLCASSLSPLETQYFGPGTRLLVL.

The chain employs TRBV27 and TRBJ2-7; 10 nucleotides agree with TRBD1. This CDR3 has 13 residues. The V segment lost 2 bases and the J segment 7 bases; nucleotides outside the gene matches: 2. The germline gives CDR1 MNHEY, CDR2 SMNVEV (reference sequence). CDR3 amino acids: CASSLVDRGEQYF. CDR3 bases: TGTGCCAGCAGTTTAGTGGACAGGGGGGAGCAGTACTTC.

This clonotype was counted many times. The chain employs TRBV12-3 or TRBV12-4 and TRBJ1-5; 11 bases fit TRBD1. This CDR3 is 16 amino acids long. V dropped 7 bases and J dropped 0; count of bases not matched to a gene: 5. The CDR3 sequence: CASNWGQGDSNQPQHF. Here the CDR3 DNA reads TGTGCCAGCAATTGGGGACAGGGGGATAGCAATCAGCCCCAGCATTTT.

The sample holds many counts of this clonotype. This chain joins TRBV6-5 and TRBJ2-7, with 7 bases matching TRBD2. This CDR3 has 15 residues. The ends lost 0 bases at V and 6 bases at J; junction bases unmatched: 8. Germline V gene sequence: CDR1 MNHEY, CDR2 SVGAGI. In DNA, the CDR3 is TGTGCCAGCAGTTACTCGGGACTAAAGTTGGGCGAGCAGTACTTC. The encoded protein is CASSYSGLKLGEQYF.

This clonotype was recorded many times. The J gene is TRBJ1-1, the V gene TRBV20-1, with D perhaps matching TRBD1 (6 bases). Germline V lookup: CDR1 DFQATT, CDR2 SNEGSKA (reference sequence). V lost 7 bases, J lost 8 bases, and 8 bases lay in between. CDR3 length: 9 residues. DNA of the CDR3: TGCAGTGGCGGGACAGAAGCTTTCTTT. Translating it yields CSGGTEAFF.

This clonotype has a count of ten or more. The rearrangement joins TRBV15 to TRBJ2-5; TRBD2 is a possible D gene (5 bases). Trimming removed 8 bases at V and 1 base at J, with 11 bases between. Germline loops: CDR1 LNHNV, CDR2 YYDKDF (reference sequence). The CDR3 contains 13 residues. CDR3 DNA: TGTGCCACCGCTTCTAGCAGCCAAGAGACCCAGTACTTC. This sequence encodes CATASSSQETQYF.

In its sample, this clonotype was seen many times. CDR3 sequence (DNA): TGTGCCAGCTCACCACCGGGAGCCGGGACTAGCCGCCAAGAGACCCAGTACTTC. This gives the protein CASSPPGAGTSRQETQYF. This chain connects TRBV18 to TRBJ2-5; 9 bases map to TRBD2. V dropped 0 bases and J dropped 1; count of bases not matched to a gene: 9. CDR3 length: 18 amino acids. Germline CDR1 reads KGHSH; CDR2 reads LQKENI.

This clonotype showed up many times. The chain couples TRBV6-1 to TRBJ1-6; possibly TRBD1 for D (6 bases). Trimming removed 1 base at V and 8 bases at J, with 15 bases between. The CDR3 runs 16 residues. Germline lookup yields CDR1 MNHNS and CDR2 SASEGT. The CDR3 loop reads CASSEVGGGTDSPLHF. The CDR3 nucleotides are TGTGCCAGCAGTGAAGTTGGGGGGGGCACGGATTCACCCCTCCACTTT.

At least ten counts were recorded for this clonotype. This chain uses TRBV19 with TRBJ2-5, with D unresolved. V was pared by 6 bases and J by 4 bases, with 9 bases between. The CDR3 is 12 residues long. Germline V gene data show CDR1 as LNHDA and CDR2 as SQIVND (reference sequence). The CDR3 protein is CASSLSSETQYF. Here the CDR3 DNA reads TGTGCCAGTAGCCTTTCGTCAGAGACCCAGTACTTC.

This clonotype occurred a few times. This chain uses TRBV20-1 with TRBJ2-7, with a possible D match to TRBD1 (5 bases). Trimming shortened V by 2 bases and J by 1 base, and 6 bases separated the two germline ends. This CDR3 is built from 12 residues. CDR1 DFQATT and CDR2 SNEGSKA come from the germline V gene (reference sequence). CDR3 in DNA: TGCAGTGCTAGACAGGGTTCCTACGAGCAGTACTTC. Its protein product is CSARQGSYEQYF.

The table lists this clonotype with many counts. The chain employs TRBV5-1 and TRBJ2-5; D call uncertain. The germline CDR1 and CDR2 sequences are SGHRS and YFSETQ. The CDR3 is made up of 13 amino acids. Trimming stripped 5 bases from V and 4 bases from J, with 12 bases between. The CDR3 protein is CASSSGSGETQYF. CDR3 nucleotide sequence: TGCGCCAGCAGTTCAGGTTCGGGAGAGACCCAGTACTTC.

This clonotype appeared many times. The chain is built from TRBV12-3 or TRBV12-4 and TRBJ1-3, with D hard to call. Trimming left V 3 bases short and J 0 bases short, with 9 bases between. This CDR3 has 15 residues. The CDR3 sequence is CASSFSDRSGNTIYF. In nucleotides, the CDR3 is TGTGCCAGCAGTTTCTCGGACCGCTCTGGAAACACCATATATTTT.

This clonotype was found many times. The chain links TRBV30 to TRBJ1-2, with D possibly TRBD1 on 6 matching bases. Germline CDR1 GTSNPN, CDR2 SVGIG (reference sequence). The V and J ends lost 4 bases and 6 bases respectively, with 9 bases between them. The CDR3 length is 11 residues. This CDR3 reads CAWTEGDGYTF. DNA of the CDR3: TGTGCCTGGACCGAGGGGGATGGCTACACCTTC.

V is TRBV4-2 and J is TRBJ2-2; D is unresolved. The CDR3 spans 13 residues. V shed 1 base and J shed 6 bases, with 6 bases lying between them. From germline, CDR1 is LGHNA and CDR2 YNFKEQ. CDR3 coding DNA: TGTGCCAGCAGCCAAGTGTTAGCCGGGGAGCTGTTTTTT. Translated, it gives CASSQVLAGELFF.

This clonotype was picked up many times. The chain links TRBV19 to TRBJ2-7; D not resolved. Trimming left V 3 bases short and J 7 bases short, with 13 bases between. Germline loops: CDR1 LNHDA, CDR2 SQIVND (reference sequence). The CDR3 is 13 residues long. The CDR3 region has the DNA TGTGCCAGTAGTATCGCTGGGCAAGGAGAGCAGTACTTC. This gives the protein CASSIAGQGEQYF.